This TCR beta chain comes out of a study of CD4 and CD8 cells across lung adenocarcinoma regions. CDR3 size: 14 residues. Per the germline V gene, CDR1 is MRHNA and CDR2 is SNTAGT. Samples came from patients with localized non-small cell lung adenocarcinoma. Each CDR3 protein is one row after TCRdb ran MiXCR on the PCR reads. The sample has several thousand distinct CDR3 sequences; about 56% are singletons. The sequenced material came from CD8+ T cells from the center of a lung tumor. This clonotype was sampled from a female donor with lung adenocarcinoma. The CD4 and CD8 labels of this study may be unreliable. V and J are TRBV6-4 and TRBJ2-5; TRBD1 is a possible D gene (5 bases). In DNA form, the CDR3 reads TGTGCGGGGCGCGCGGACCGAGACCAAGATACGCAGTACTTC. Its protein product is CAGRADRDQDTQYF.